The source of this T cell receptor beta chain is a study of breast tumors, draining lymph nodes, adjacent tissues. Points from the study as a whole: The lymph node origin of tumor T cells was framed as consistent with a hypothesis, not demonstrated. Luminal-like breast cancer showed significantly higher tumor–nontumor repertoire similarity than basal-like.

This clonotype was observed many times. The antigen is unknown. TCRdb reprocessed the multiplex PCR reads via MiXCR and lists one record per CDR3 protein. The data contain 200,000 to 300,000 distinct CDR3 sequences, around 30% of them singletons. The lymph nodes were axillary draining lymph nodes from breast cancer patients. Sequenced input: axillary lymph node tissue. The source is a female donor with breast cancer. Some clones in this sample may be carry-over from other donors' samples.

The CDR3 DNA reads TGCAGTGCTAGGCACTTAGGTCCCACCTACAATGAGCAGTTCTTC. Translated, it gives CSARHLGPTYNEQFF. The chain is built from TRBV20-1 and TRBJ2-1; D unclear. Per the germline V gene, CDR1 is DFQATT and CDR2 is SNEGSKA (reference sequence). The CDR3 runs to 15 residues. V shed 3 bases and J shed 2 bases, with 14 bases lying between them.